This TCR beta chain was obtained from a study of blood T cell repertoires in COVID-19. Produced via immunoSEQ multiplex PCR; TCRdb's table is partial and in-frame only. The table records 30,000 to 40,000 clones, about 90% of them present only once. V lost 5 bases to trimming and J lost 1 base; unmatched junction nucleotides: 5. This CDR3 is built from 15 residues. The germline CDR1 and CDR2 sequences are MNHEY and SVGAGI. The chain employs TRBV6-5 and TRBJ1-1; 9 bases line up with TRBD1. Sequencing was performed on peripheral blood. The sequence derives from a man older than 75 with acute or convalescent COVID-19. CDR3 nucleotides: TGTGCCAGCAGTCGACAGGGGGTAACGAACACTGAAGCTTTCTTT. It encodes CASSRQGVTNTEAFF.